This T cell receptor beta chain is from a study of post-analysis software for immune sequencing data. About the research overall: Relapsing-remitting, secondary progressive and progressive-relapsing forms of multiple sclerosis all featured among disease courses.

Unique molecular identifiers were built into the TCR beta cDNA libraries. Input populations of 1 to 10 million T cells gave rise to around 480,000 cDNA molecules. TCRdb fed the PCR reads into MiXCR, producing one record per CDR3 protein. Here the sample spans approximately 770,000 distinct CDR3 sequences, around 42% being singletons. Whole-study results and caveats: The F measure placed samples prepared in the same batch into strongly shared clusters. Controls' normalized Chao1 diversity significantly exceeded that of multiple sclerosis patients. Compared with controls, patients had more of about five TRBV segments, including TRBV5-6, TRBV5-1 and TRBV20-1.

This CDR3 has 13 residues. Trimming removed 0 bases from V and 7 bases from J; junction bases left unmatched: 1. CDR1 is SGHRS and CDR2 is YFSETQ in the germline V gene. A note on this clonotype: The antigen is undetermined.

The rearrangement links TRBV5-1 to TRBJ1-5, with 7 bases matching TRBD1. The source material was blood. This receptor was obtained from a girl aged 5 to 17 with multiple sclerosis. This chain's CDR3 is CASSLGQGQPQHF. The CDR3 DNA follows: TGCGCCAGCAGCTTGGGACAGGGCCAGCCCCAGCATTTT.